This entry is about one T cell receptor (beta chain). Per the authors' pipeline: Reference gene primers were amplified, and this amplification served to estimate nucleated cell counts. Clones were sequenced by immunoSEQ multiplex PCR, and TCRdb holds only the in-frame ones, with some missing. V and J calls and clone size are given by that table; D and trimming were obtained from the DNA. The sample has about 260,000 clones, 88% seen once; the top ten hold 0.7%. This sample was taken from a study of blood T cell repertoires in COVID-19. The wider study: The United States, Italy and Spain supplied acute and convalescent COVID-19 samples.

Sequenced sample: peripheral blood. This receptor was identified in a human donor in a cohort sampled during active COVID-19.

CDR3 nucleotide sequence: TGTGCCAGCAGCCCGGAGAGGGGGCTTTTCACTGAAGCTTTCTTT. Translation: CASSPERGLFTEAFF. V is TRBV5-4 and J is TRBJ1-1; 7 bases fit TRBD1. With 4 bases clipped from V and 4 bases from J, the junction kept 10 bases outside the gene matches. The CDR3 runs to 15 residues. Germline V CDR1 and CDR2: SGHNT, YYREEE (reference sequence). Supplemented by reference TRBV5-4 and TRBJ1-1, the full variable domain reads ETGVTQSPTHLIKTRGQQVTLRCSSQSGHNTVSWYQQALGQGPQFIFQYYREEENGRGNFPPRFSGLQFPNYSSELNVNALELDDSALYLCASSPERGLFTEAFFGQGTRLTVV.